The TCR beta chain described here comes from a study of cytomegalovirus exposure and HLA in healthy donors. Study findings and constraints: In a later analysis, at a false discovery rate of 0.05, 15,000 to 20,000 TCR beta sequences were associated with HLA alleles.

This PCR relied on a set of 60 Vbeta primers and 13 Jbeta primers. Assay: immunoSEQ multiplex PCR; the TCRdb copy retains only in-frame clones and omits some. This sample has approximately 76,000 clones; less than 80% occur once, and the top ten carry about 2.3%. V dropped 8 bases and J dropped 2 bases, with 24 bases sitting between them. CDR1 is MDHEN and CDR2 is SYDVKM in the germline V gene. This CDR3 spans 17 amino acids. Notes on this clone: Antigen unknown.

Sequences were obtained from PBMCs. The source is a man aged 25-45 years in good health and CMV-seronegative. The rearrangement joins TRBV28 to TRBJ1-2, with D uncertain. CDR3 bases: TGTGCCAGCCGCGAACCTTCCTTTCTAGCGGAGAACTATGGCTACACCTTC. Protein product: CASREPSFLAENYGYTF.